The 8 T cell receptor beta chains in this list originate from one sample, sequenced in a study of vaccination and CD4 T cells after COVID-19. The antigens for these receptors are not known. Stated treatment: roughly 11-day PBMC culture with coronavirus spike peptide pools or control peptides (ViraFEST assay). With the Oncomine TCR Beta short-read assay, DNA from cultured CD4+ T cells was sequenced. TCRdb reprocessed the PCR reads via MiXCR and lists one record per CDR3 protein. The sample contains about 15,000 distinct CDR3 sequences, around 40% of which appear only once. Material for sequencing was cultured CD4+ T cells from blood. These receptors originate from a human donor with COVID-19.

This clonotype appeared a few times. The V call is TRBV2, the J call TRBJ1-1; D call uncertain. CDR1 and CDR2 (germline): SNHLY, FYNNEI. The V gene lost 5 bases and the J gene lost 0 bases, with 7 bases spanning the gap. The CDR3 is 13 residues long. CDR3 nucleotides: TGTGCCAGCAGTCAGGATCTGAACACTGAAGCTTTCTTT. Encoded protein: CASSQDLNTEAFF. The full variable domain, in which reference TRBV2 and TRBJ1-1 provide the parts outside the CDR3, is EPEVTQTPSHQVTQMGQEVILRCVPISNHLYFYWYRQILGQKVEFLVSFYNNEISEKSEIFDDQFSVERPDGSNFTLKIRSTKLEDSAMYFCASSQDLNTEAFFGQGTRLTVV.

This clonotype has only a few counts. J is TRBJ1-5 and V is TRBV7-2, with D perhaps matching TRBD1 (6 bases). Germline CDR1 and CDR2: SGHTA and FQGNSA. There are 15 residues in the CDR3. Trimming cost V 1 base and J 3 bases, with 10 bases left between them. This CDR3 reads CASSLETGDNQPQHF. As DNA, the CDR3 is TGTGCCAGCAGCTTAGAGACAGGAGACAATCAGCCCCAGCATTTT. Drawing the rest from reference TRBV7-2 and TRBJ1-5, the complete variable domain is GAGVSQSPSNKVTEKGKDVELRCDPISGHTALYWYRQSLGQGLEFLIYFQGNSAPDKSGLPSDRFSAERTGGSVSTLTIQRTQQEDSAVYLCASSLETGDNQPQHFGDGTRLSIL.

The rearrangement uses TRBV7-6 and TRBJ2-3; 7 nucleotides align to TRBD2. This CDR3 has 14 amino acids. V trimming: 8 bases; J trimming: 1 base; junction bases outside the gene matches: 6. Germline V gene sequence: CDR1 SGHVS, CDR2 FNYEAQ. The CDR3 loop is CASGSSGRTDTQYF. The DNA for the CDR3 is TGTGCCAGCGGATCTAGCGGCCGCACAGATACGCAGTATTTT.

This sequence joins TRBV7-8 and TRBJ1-2, with D possibly matching TRBD1 (5 bases). The V gene lost 6 bases and the J gene lost 0 bases, with 14 bases spanning the gap. The CDR3 runs 15 residues. The V gene's germline CDR1 is SGHVS and CDR2 FQNEAQ. The CDR3 sequence is CASSVRDGANYGYTF. The CDR3 bases are TGTGCCAGCAGTGTTCGGGACGGAGCTAACTATGGCTACACCTTC.

The table lists this clonotype with a few counts. This chain connects TRBV7-3 to TRBJ1-6; 7 nucleotides align to TRBD1. This CDR3 is built from 14 residues. The germline V gene encodes CDR1 SGHTA and CDR2 FQGTGA. V trimming: 5 bases; J trimming: 9 bases; junction bases outside the gene matches: 7. This CDR3 is CASSLGTVASPLHF. The CDR3 coding sequence is TGTGCCAGCAGCCTCGGGACAGTGGCTTCACCCCTCCACTTT.

This clonotype was detected only a few times. This rearrangement joins TRBV19 to TRBJ2-7; TRBD1 matches 10 bases. The germline CDR1 and CDR2 sequences are LNHDA and SQIVND (reference sequence). This CDR3 is 15 amino acids long. J gave up 2 bases and V 5 bases, and 6 bases lay outside the gene matches. This chain's CDR3 is CASSPTGGFTYEQYF. The CDR3 DNA reads TGTGCCAGTAGTCCGACAGGGGGCTTTACCTACGAGCAGTACTTC.

This clonotype turned up a few times. The J gene is TRBJ1-3, the V gene TRBV20-1, with D uncertain. Trimming removed 0 bases at V and 3 bases at J, with 15 bases between. CDR1 is DFQATT, CDR2 SNEGSKA, per germline (reference sequence). The CDR3 has 16 residues. The CDR3 bases are TGCAGTGCTAGAGATTGGGGAATAGGTGATGGAAACACCATATATTTT. Translated, it gives CSARDWGIGDGNTIYF.

V is TRBV6-4 and J is TRBJ1-5, with D unresolved. Germline V CDR1 and CDR2: MRHNA, SNTAGT. Trimming left V 9 bases short and J 0 bases short, with 12 bases between. The CDR3 has 14 amino acids. CDR3 sequence: CASSIGYSNQPQHF. CDR3 in DNA: TGTGCCAGTAGTATAGGTTATAGCAATCAGCCCCAGCATTTT.